Listed below are T cell receptor beta chains from one sample, sequenced in a study of cytomegalovirus exposure and HLA in healthy donors. Method: immunoSEQ multiplex PCR; TCRdb's copy keeps in-frame clones and lacks some. The table lists over 80,000 clones, around 80% of them singletons. The specimen sequenced was PBMCs. The receptors here all came from a man between 35 and 55 years old in good health and CMV-seropositive. Both conserved end residues are part of each CDR3. A D gene is named only where the DNA matches it firmly. The size of a clone is reported for some rows only, either as once, few or many, or as a class for expanded clones.

D gene,J gene,V gene,clone size,CDR3 protein,CDR3 DNA
TRBD1,TRBJ2-5,TRBV6-1,-,CATGVDRVETQYF,TGTGCCACGGGGGTGGACAGGGTCGAGACCCAGTACTTC
-,TRBJ1-3,TRBV5-1,-,CASSSQGKVNF,TGCGCCAGCAGCTCTCAGGGTAAAGTGAACTTT
-,TRBJ2-3,TRBV6-6,few,CASSSVLPGSQYF,TGTGCCAGCAGCTCGGTTTTGCCGGGATCGCAGTATTTT
TRBD2,TRBJ2-2,TRBV6-1,-,CASSQTSGRVGELFF,TGTGCCAGCAGCCAAACTAGCGGGAGAGTCGGGGAGCTGTTTTTT
TRBD1,TRBJ2-1,TRBV27,-,CASSLSGGHFYNEQFF,TGTGCCAGCAGTTTATCAGGGGGCCATTTTTACAATGAGCAGTTCTTC
TRBD1,TRBJ2-7,TRBV7-9,-,CASSPGGSYEQYF,TGTGCCAGCAGCCCAGGGGGCTCCTACGAGCAGTACTTC
TRBD1,TRBJ2-2,TRBV18,-,CASSPYTGGDTGELFF,TGTGCCAGCTCACCATACACAGGGGGTGACACCGGGGAGCTGTTTTTT
TRBD2,TRBJ2-2,TRBV6-4,-,CASSLRLAGDWNTGELFF,TGTGCCAGCAGTCTGAGACTAGCGGGAGATTGGAACACCGGGGAGCTGTTTTTT
TRBD2,TRBJ2-5,TRBV5-1,-,CASSRTRQETQYF,TGCGCCAGCAGCAGGACTAGGCAAGAGACCCAGTACTTC
-,TRBJ2-5,TRBV10-2,-,CASRVARQETQYF,TGCGCCAGCAGGGTAGCCCGACAAGAGACCCAGTACTTC
-,TRBJ2-7,TRBV7-9,-,CASSLESGDEQYF,TGTGCCAGCAGCTTAGAGTCGGGGGACGAGCAGTACTTC
-,TRBJ2-6,TRBV6-5,-,CASRFTGANVLTF,TGTGCCAGCAGGTTCACTGGGGCCAACGTCCTGACTTTC
-,TRBJ1-1,TRBV29-1,-,CSVRENTEAFF,TGCAGCGTTCGGGAGAACACTGAAGCTTTCTTT
-,TRBJ2-1,TRBV5-6,-,CASSLRYNEQFF,TGTGCCAGCAGCTTGCGGTACAATGAGCAGTTCTTC
TRBD2,TRBJ2-7,TRBV7-2,-,CASSPAGLDYEQYF,TGTGCCAGCAGCCCCGCCGGACTAGACTACGAGCAGTACTTC
-,TRBJ2-3,TRBV4-1,-,CASSQERLVPDTQYF,TGCGCCAGCAGCCAAGAAAGACTAGTCCCAGATACGCAGTATTTT
TRBD2,TRBJ2-2,TRBV9,-,CASSPRAGGPGGELFF,TGTGCCAGCAGCCCGCGAGCGGGAGGGCCTGGCGGGGAGCTGTTTTTT
TRBD2,TRBJ2-7,TRBV18,-,CASSPGLANSYEQYF,TGTGCCAGCTCACCGGGACTAGCAAACTCCTACGAGCAGTACTTC
TRBD2,TRBJ2-5,TRBV5-1,once,CASSIGTSGPLGETQYF,TGCGCCAGCAGCATCGGGACTAGCGGGCCCCTGGGGGAGACCCAGTACTTC
-,TRBJ1-5,TRBV2,few,CASSEQPGPNQPQHF,TGTGCCAGCAGTGAACAGCCAGGCCCGAATCAGCCCCAGCATTTT
-,TRBJ2-3,TRBV4-1,few,CASSQAVGGATDTQYF,TGCGCCAGCAGCCAAGCCGTGGGCGGGGCCACAGATACGCAGTATTTT
TRBD2,TRBJ2-3,TRBV7-2,-,CASSSWTSSTDTQYF,TGTGCCAGCAGCTCCTGGACTAGCAGCACAGATACGCAGTATTTT
-,TRBJ2-1,TRBV28,-,CASSFEIAGSSYNEQFF,TGTGCCAGCAGTTTCGAAATTGCCGGTAGCTCCTACAATGAGCAGTTCTTC
-,TRBJ2-5,TRBV30,-,CAWSRDSQETQYF,TGTGCCTGGAGTAGAGACAGCCAAGAGACCCAGTACTTC
-,TRBJ1-6,TRBV2,-,CASSDRASPLHF,TGTGCCAGCAGTGACAGGGCGTCACCCCTCCACTTT
TRBD2,TRBJ2-1,TRBV5-1,-,CASSGGTSGGPNEQFF,TGCGCCAGCAGCGGGGGGACTAGCGGGGGCCCGAACGAGCAGTTCTTC
TRBD1,TRBJ1-1,TRBV6-1,-,CASRGTGSVAEAFF,TGTGCCAGCAGGGGGACAGGGAGTGTCGCTGAAGCTTTCTTT
-,TRBJ1-5,TRBV4-1,-,CASSQVGGRQPQHF,TGCGCCAGCAGCCAAGTTGGGGGCCGTCAGCCCCAGCATTTT
-,TRBJ2-3,TRBV4-1,few,CASSPDTGTDTQYF,TGCGCCAGCAGCCCGGACACCGGCACAGATACGCAGTATTTT
-,TRBJ1-1,TRBV7-3,-,CASSPSGGATEAFF,TGTGCCAGCAGCCCATCGGGGGGCGCGACTGAAGCTTTCTTT
-,TRBJ2-3,TRBV9,-,CASSVGHGLSTQYF,TGTGCCAGCAGCGTAGGCCACGGGTTGAGTACGCAGTATTTT
TRBD2,TRBJ2-5,TRBV5-1,-,CASSLRPAGGGETQYF,TGCGCCAGCAGCTTGCGGCCAGCGGGGGGGGGAGAGACCCAGTACTTC
-,TRBJ2-3,TRBV5-6,-,CASSLVVSVHTDTQYF,TGTGCCAGCAGCTTGGTGGTTTCGGTCCACACAGATACGCAGTATTTT
-,TRBJ1-1,TRBV2,few,CASRLDAGNTEAFF,TGTGCCAGCAGGCTCGATGCGGGGAACACTGAAGCTTTCTTT
TRBD1,TRBJ2-1,TRBV10-1,-,CASSNTGGAWDEQFF,TGCGCCAGCAGCAATACAGGGGGCGCCTGGGATGAGCAGTTCTTC
-,TRBJ1-3,TRBV5-6,-,CASSLAVGRAISGNTIYF,TGTGCCAGCAGCTTGGCGGTGGGCAGAGCCATCTCTGGAAACACCATATATTTT
-,TRBJ1-2,TRBV12-2,-,CASRSGDRSDRPNYGYTF,TGTGCAAGTCGCTCTGGGGACAGGAGCGACCGTCCTAACTATGGCTACACCTTC
TRBD1,TRBJ1-2,TRBV7-9,-,CSSSLLFTDRAGYTF,TGTTCCAGCAGCTTGCTGTTTACGGACAGGGCTGGCTACACCTTC
TRBD2,TRBJ2-7,TRBV5-1,once,CASSVGTSGSYEQYF,TGCGCCAGCAGCGTGGGGACTAGCGGGAGCTACGAGCAGTACTTC
-,TRBJ2-5,TRBV4-1,once,CASSHRLQETQYF,TGCGCCAGCAGCCATCGGTTACAAGAGACCCAGTACTTC
-,TRBJ2-1,TRBV19,-,CASSTGTYYKNEQFF,TGTGCCAGTAGTACCGGGACATACTACAAGAATGAGCAGTTCTTC
TRBD2,TRBJ2-4,TRBV5-1,-,CASNPSGGNIQYF,TGCGCCAGCAATCCATCGGGGGGGAACATTCAGTACTTC
-,TRBJ1-6,TRBV13,-,CASSIGERANSPLHF,TGTGCCAGCAGCATCGGGGAAAGGGCAAATTCACCCCTCCACTTT
-,TRBJ1-6,TRBV7-6,-,CASSRQDSYNSPLHF,TGTGCCAGCAGCAGACAGGACAGCTATAATTCACCCCTCCACTTT
TRBD1,TRBJ1-4,TRBV18,-,CASSPPGTGYGKLFF,TGTGCCAGCTCACCACCCGGGACAGGTTATGGAAAACTGTTTTTT
-,TRBJ1-2,TRBV4-2,-,CASSQEQGGYTF,TGTGCCAGCAGCCAAGAACAGGGTGGCTACACCTTC
-,TRBJ2-7,TRBV2,-,CATFLPGRGEQYF,TGTGCCACCTTCCTCCCTGGGAGAGGAGAGCAGTACTTC
-,TRBJ2-3,TRBV14,once,CASSQDRDTDTQYF,TGTGCCAGCAGCCAAGATCGCGACACAGATACGCAGTATTTT
-,TRBJ2-2,TRBV2,once,CASSAPTGPNTGELFF,TGTGCCAGCAGTGCCCCAACAGGTCCGAACACCGGGGAGCTGTTTTTT
-,TRBJ2-2,TRBV28,-,CASSLYVGTDTGELFF,TGTGCCAGCAGTTTATATGTGGGGACTGACACCGGGGAGCTGTTTTTT
-,TRBJ2-7,TRBV19,once,CASSPRGGDTYEQYF,TGTGCCAGTAGTCCCAGGGGAGGGGACACCTACGAGCAGTACTTC
TRBD1,TRBJ1-6,TRBV5-6,-,CASRDRGLNSPLHF,TGTGCCAGCAGGGACAGGGGCCTAAATTCACCCCTCCACTTT
TRBD2,TRBJ2-3,TRBV30,-,CAWNKGLAGGADTQYF,TGTGCCTGGAACAAGGGACTAGCGGGAGGCGCGGATACGCAGTATTTT
-,TRBJ1-5,TRBV2,-,CASSEGGPYSNQPQHF,TGTGCCAGCAGTGAAGGGGGGCCCTATAGCAATCAGCCCCAGCATTTT
-,TRBJ1-2,TRBV28,-,CASSFSQVNYGYTF,TGTGCCAGCAGTTTTTCACAGGTTAACTATGGCTACACCTTC